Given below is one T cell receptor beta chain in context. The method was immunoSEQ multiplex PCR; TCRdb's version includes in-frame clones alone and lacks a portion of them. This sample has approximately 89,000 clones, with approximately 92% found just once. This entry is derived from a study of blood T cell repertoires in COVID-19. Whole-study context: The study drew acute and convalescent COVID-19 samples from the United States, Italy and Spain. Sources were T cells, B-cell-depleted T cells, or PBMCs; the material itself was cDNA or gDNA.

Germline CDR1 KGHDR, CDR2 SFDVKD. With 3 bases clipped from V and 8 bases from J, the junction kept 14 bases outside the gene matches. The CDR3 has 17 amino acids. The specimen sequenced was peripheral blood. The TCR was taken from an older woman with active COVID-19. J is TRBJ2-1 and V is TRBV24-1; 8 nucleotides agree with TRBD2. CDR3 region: CATSDDSREGLADEQFF. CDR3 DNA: TGTGCCACCAGTGATGACAGCCGGGAGGGTTTAGCAGATGAGCAGTTCTTC.